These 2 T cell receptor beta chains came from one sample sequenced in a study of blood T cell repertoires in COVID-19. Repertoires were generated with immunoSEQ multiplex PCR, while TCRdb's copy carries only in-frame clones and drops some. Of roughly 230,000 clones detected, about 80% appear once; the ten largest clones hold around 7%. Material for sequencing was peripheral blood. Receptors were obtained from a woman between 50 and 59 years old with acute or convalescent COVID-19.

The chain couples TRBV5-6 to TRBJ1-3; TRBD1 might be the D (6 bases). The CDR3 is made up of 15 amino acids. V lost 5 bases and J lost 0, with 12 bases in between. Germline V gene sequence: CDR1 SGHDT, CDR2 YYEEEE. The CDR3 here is CASRLTGNSGNTIYF. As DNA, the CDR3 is TGTGCCAGCAGATTAACAGGGAACTCTGGAAACACCATATATTTT.

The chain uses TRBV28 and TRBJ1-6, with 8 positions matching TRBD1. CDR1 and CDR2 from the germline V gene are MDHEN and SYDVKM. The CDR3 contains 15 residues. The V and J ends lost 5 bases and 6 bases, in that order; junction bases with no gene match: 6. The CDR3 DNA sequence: TGTGCCAGCAGTATGGACAGGGTGGGTAATTCACCCCTCCACTTT. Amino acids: CASSMDRVGNSPLHF. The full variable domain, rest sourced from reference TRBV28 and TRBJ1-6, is DVKVTQSSRYLVKRTGEKVFLECVQDMDHENMFWYRQDPGLGLRLIYFSYDVKMKEKGDIPEGYSVSREKKERFSLILESASTNQTSMYLCASSMDRVGNSPLHFGNGTRLTVT.